This is a list of T cell receptor beta chains from one sample in a study of CD8 T cells in ankylosing spondylitis. TCRdb fed the 5' RACE reads into MiXCR, producing one record per CDR3 protein. The table lists 250,000 or so distinct CDR3 sequences, 15% to 20% of them singletons. The source material was blood, either unsorted or a sorted T cell fraction (not recorded which). Receptors were obtained from a male donor with ankylosing spondylitis or in good health (not recorded which). The CDR3 runs from the conserved cysteine through the conserved F or W. A D gene is named only where the DNA matches it firmly. Rows may omit the clone size; those that give it use once, few, many or a size class.

clone_size: -; d_call: TRBD2; v_call: TRBV29-1; j_call: TRBJ2-3; cdr3_aa: CSVELAGGYSTHTQYF; cdr3_nt: TGCAGCGTTGAACTAGCGGGAGGGTATAGCACACATACGCAGTATTTT
clone_size: many; d_call: -; v_call: TRBV20-1; j_call: TRBJ2-5; cdr3_aa: CSAREGGETETQYF; cdr3_nt: TGCAGTGCTAGAGAAGGGGGGGAGACAGAGACCCAGTACTTC
clone_size: few; d_call: TRBD2; v_call: TRBV10-2; j_call: TRBJ2-3; cdr3_aa: CASSETRLAGPVDTQYF; cdr3_nt: TGCGCCAGCAGTGAGACGAGACTAGCGGGGCCGGTGGATACGCAGTATTTT
clone_size: many; d_call: -; v_call: TRBV5-1; j_call: TRBJ2-1; cdr3_aa: CASSLRRMADYNEQFF; cdr3_nt: TGCGCCAGCAGCTTGCGGCGTATGGCGGACTACAATGAGCAGTTCTTC
clone_size: -; d_call: -; v_call: TRBV5-1; j_call: TRBJ2-7; cdr3_aa: CASSPDSPYEQYF; cdr3_nt: TGCGCCAGCAGCCCGGACAGTCCCTACGAGCAGTACTTC
clone_size: few; d_call: -; v_call: TRBV20-1; j_call: TRBJ2-7; cdr3_aa: CSASPLVTDSSYEQYF; cdr3_nt: TGCAGTGCTAGCCCCTTGGTCACAGATAGCTCCTACGAGCAGTACTTC
clone_size: -; d_call: -; v_call: TRBV12-3/TRBV12-4; j_call: TRBJ2-1; cdr3_aa: CASSLDTGKYNEQFF; cdr3_nt: TGTGCCAGCAGTTTAGATACGGGAAAGTACAATGAGCAGTTCTTC
clone_size: -; d_call: TRBD1; v_call: TRBV11-2; j_call: TRBJ2-5; cdr3_aa: CASSLEIGQGETQYF; cdr3_nt: TGTGCCAGCAGCTTGGAAATCGGACAGGGAGAGACCCAGTACTTC
clone_size: many; d_call: -; v_call: TRBV21-1; j_call: TRBJ2-7; cdr3_aa: CASSKATGTSGTYEQYF; cdr3_nt: TGTGCCAGCAGCAAAGCGACGGGGACTAGCGGAACCTACGAGCAGTACTTC
clone_size: few; d_call: TRBD1; v_call: TRBV9; j_call: TRBJ1-3; cdr3_aa: CASSAQGAAGNTIYF; cdr3_nt: TGTGCCAGCAGCGCCCAGGGGGCAGCCGGAAACACCATATATTTT
clone_size: few; d_call: -; v_call: TRBV6-5; j_call: TRBJ2-1; cdr3_aa: CASSYAFEVEGDEQFF; cdr3_nt: TGTGCCAGCAGTTACGCCTTTGAGGTAGAGGGGGATGAGCAGTTCTTC
clone_size: -; d_call: -; v_call: TRBV6-5; j_call: TRBJ2-2; cdr3_aa: CASSYQDGHTGELFF; cdr3_nt: TGTGCCAGCAGTTATCAGGACGGTCACACCGGGGAGCTGTTTTTT
clone_size: -; d_call: -; v_call: TRBV5-1; j_call: TRBJ2-3; cdr3_aa: CASSWAGITDTQYF; cdr3_nt: TGCGCCAGCAGCTGGGCAGGGATAACAGATACGCAGTATTTT
clone_size: once; d_call: -; v_call: TRBV7-9; j_call: TRBJ2-1; cdr3_aa: CASSLPAYNEQFF; cdr3_nt: TGTGCCAGCAGCCTGCCGGCGTACAATGAGCAGTTCTTC
clone_size: -; d_call: -; v_call: TRBV20-1; j_call: TRBJ2-3; cdr3_aa: CSAPTWARAQASSTDTQYF; cdr3_nt: TGCAGTGCGCCCACCTGGGCGCGGGCGCAAGCATCTAGCACAGATACGCAGTATTTT
clone_size: -; d_call: -; v_call: TRBV29-1; j_call: TRBJ2-3; cdr3_aa: CSVESPTDPDTQYF; cdr3_nt: TGCAGCGTTGAAAGCCCGACCGATCCCGATACGCAGTATTTT
clone_size: many; d_call: -; v_call: TRBV12-3/TRBV12-4; j_call: TRBJ2-1; cdr3_aa: CASSDPHNEQFF; cdr3_nt: TGTGCCAGCAGCGACCCCCACAATGAGCAGTTCTTC
clone_size: -; d_call: -; v_call: TRBV13; j_call: TRBJ2-7; cdr3_aa: CASSLGGRSAYEQYF; cdr3_nt: TGTGCCAGCAGCTTAGGGGGGCGATCTGCCTACGAGCAGTACTTC
clone_size: -; d_call: -; v_call: TRBV5-1; j_call: TRBJ2-3; cdr3_aa: CASSLGFRYGSSEGTQYF; cdr3_nt: TGCGCCAGCAGCTTGGGATTCCGGTACGGGTCTAGCGAGGGGACGCAGTATTTT
clone_size: few; d_call: -; v_call: TRBV28; j_call: TRBJ2-7; cdr3_aa: CASSYTPHGTYEQYF; cdr3_nt: TGTGCCAGCAGTTACACTCCTCACGGCACCTACGAGCAGTACTTC
clone_size: -; d_call: TRBD2; v_call: TRBV6-1; j_call: TRBJ2-7; cdr3_aa: CAIRGTSGSYEQYF; cdr3_nt: TGTGCCATCCGCGGGACTAGCGGCTCCTACGAGCAGTACTTC
clone_size: once; d_call: -; v_call: TRBV2; j_call: TRBJ2-3; cdr3_aa: CASGKGGLTSAHTDTQYF; cdr3_nt: TGTGCCAGCGGGAAAGGGGGCCTGACTAGCGCTCACACAGATACGCAGTATTTT
clone_size: -; d_call: TRBD2; v_call: TRBV7-2; j_call: TRBJ2-2; cdr3_aa: CASSSDAGTSKELFF; cdr3_nt: TGTGCCAGCAGCTCCGACGCCGGGACTAGCAAGGAGCTGTTTTTT
clone_size: -; d_call: -; v_call: TRBV5-1; j_call: TRBJ1-4; cdr3_aa: CASSTNYRLGNEKLFF; cdr3_nt: TGCGCCAGCAGCACAAACTACAGGCTGGGGAATGAAAAACTGTTTTTT
clone_size: -; d_call: TRBD2; v_call: TRBV5-1; j_call: TRBJ2-3; cdr3_aa: CASSITSGRVPDTQYF; cdr3_nt: TGCGCCAGCAGCATTACTAGCGGGAGGGTTCCAGATACGCAGTATTTT
clone_size: once; d_call: TRBD1; v_call: TRBV29-1; j_call: TRBJ2-1; cdr3_aa: CSVDDRELYNEQFF; cdr3_nt: TGCAGCGTTGATGACAGGGAACTATACAATGAGCAGTTCTTC
clone_size: few; d_call: -; v_call: TRBV28; j_call: TRBJ2-7; cdr3_aa: CASSLIRSSRSYEQYF; cdr3_nt: TGTGCCAGCAGTTTGATCAGGTCGAGCAGATCCTACGAGCAGTACTTC